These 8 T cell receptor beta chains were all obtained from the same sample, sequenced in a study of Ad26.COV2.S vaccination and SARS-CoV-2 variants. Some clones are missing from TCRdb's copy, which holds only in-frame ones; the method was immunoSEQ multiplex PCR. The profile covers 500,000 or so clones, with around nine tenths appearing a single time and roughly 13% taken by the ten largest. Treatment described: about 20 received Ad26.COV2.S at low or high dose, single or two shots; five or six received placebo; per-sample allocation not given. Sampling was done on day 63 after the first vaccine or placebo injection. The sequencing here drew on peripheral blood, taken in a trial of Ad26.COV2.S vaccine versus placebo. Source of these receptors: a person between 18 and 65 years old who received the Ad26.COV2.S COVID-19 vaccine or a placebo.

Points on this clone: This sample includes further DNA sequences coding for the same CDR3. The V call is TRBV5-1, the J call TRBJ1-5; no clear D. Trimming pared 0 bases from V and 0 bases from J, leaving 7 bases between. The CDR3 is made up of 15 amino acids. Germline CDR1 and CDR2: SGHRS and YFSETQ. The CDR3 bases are TGCGCCAGCAGCTTGGACAACTATAGCAATCAGCCCCAGCATTTT. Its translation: CASSLDNYSNQPQHF.

The CDR3 nucleotides are TGTGCCAGCAGCACCCAAACGGGGCAAGCTTTCTTT. Its protein product is CASSTQTGQAFF. The chain has TRBV7-3 and TRBJ1-1; D is possibly TRBD1 (5 bases). V was pared by 5 bases and J by 9 bases, with 13 bases between. The CDR3 runs to 12 residues. CDR1 SGHTA and CDR2 FQGTGA come from the germline V gene.

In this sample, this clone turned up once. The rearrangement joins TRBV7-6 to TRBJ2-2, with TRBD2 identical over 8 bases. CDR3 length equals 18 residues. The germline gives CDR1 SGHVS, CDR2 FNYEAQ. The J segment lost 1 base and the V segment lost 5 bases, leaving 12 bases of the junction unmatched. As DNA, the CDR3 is TGTGCCAGCAGCCCAAGCCCGGGAGGGCCGATGAACACCGGGGAGCTGTTTTTT. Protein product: CASSPSPGGPMNTGELFF.

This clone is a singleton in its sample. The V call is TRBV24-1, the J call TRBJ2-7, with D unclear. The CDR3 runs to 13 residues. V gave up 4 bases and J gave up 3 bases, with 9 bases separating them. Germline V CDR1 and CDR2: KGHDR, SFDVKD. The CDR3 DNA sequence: TGTGCCACCAGTGACCCAAATGGCTACGAGCAGTACTTC. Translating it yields CATSDPNGYEQYF.

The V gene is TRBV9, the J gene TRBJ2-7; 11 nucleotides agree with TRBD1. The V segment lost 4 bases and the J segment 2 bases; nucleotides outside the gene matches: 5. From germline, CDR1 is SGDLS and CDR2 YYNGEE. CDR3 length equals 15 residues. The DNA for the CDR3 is TGTGCCAGCAGCCCCGGACAGGGGGCGACCTACGAGCAGTACTTC. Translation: CASSPGQGATYEQYF.

The CDR3: CASSPLSGVVEQYF. DNA for the CDR3: TGTGCCAGCAGCCCCTTGTCGGGAGTGGTCGAGCAGTACTTC. The chain has TRBV7-8 and TRBJ2-7; D is possibly TRBD2 (6 bases). This CDR3 contains 14 residues. Germline CDR1 SGHVS, CDR2 FQNEAQ. V lost 5 bases to trimming and J lost 6 bases, with 17 bases between them.

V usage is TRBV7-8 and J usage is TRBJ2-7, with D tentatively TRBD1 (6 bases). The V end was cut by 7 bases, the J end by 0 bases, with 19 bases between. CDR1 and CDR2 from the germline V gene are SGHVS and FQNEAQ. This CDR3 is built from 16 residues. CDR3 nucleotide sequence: TGTGCCAGCACCCTAGGACAGCCTCAGAGCTCCTACGAGCAGTACTTC. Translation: CASTLGQPQSSYEQYF.

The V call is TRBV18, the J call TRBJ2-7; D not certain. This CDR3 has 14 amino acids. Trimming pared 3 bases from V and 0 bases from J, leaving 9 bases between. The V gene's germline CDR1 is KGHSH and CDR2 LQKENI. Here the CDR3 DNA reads TGTGCCAGCTCACCCACAATACCCTCCTACGAGCAGTACTTC. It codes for CASSPTIPSYEQYF.